This T cell receptor (beta chain) was sequenced for a study of metastatic and nonmetastatic thyroid tumors. Study overall: Samples came from malignant and benign thyroid patients, and repertoires were compared across blood and tumor or nodule tissue. Study conclusions and caveats: Across blood and tumor, TCR beta diversity in malignant thyroid tumors was reportedly significantly higher than in benign nodules.

TCRdb re-called the PCR reads with MiXCR. The sample has about 82,000 clones, 9.5% to 15% seen once; the top ten hold around 10%. V lost 5 bases, J lost 5 bases, and 7 bases stayed unmatched. The CDR3 sequence is 14 residues long. Germline V lookup: CDR1 MNHNS, CDR2 SASEGT. Before thyroid surgery, none of the patients had received any treatment. This clone was seen repeatedly, ten times or more. Antigen specificity is unknown. This clonotype was sampled from a female donor with papillary thyroid cancer or a benign thyroid nodule (not recorded which). Some clones in this sample may be carry-over from other donors' samples. The chain links TRBV6-1 to TRBJ2-7, with TRBD1 matching over 9 bases. Sequencing was performed on tumor tissue. In nucleotides, the CDR3 is TGTGCCAGCAGTACCAAGACAGGGGGTGACGAGCAGTACTTC. It is translated as CASSTKTGGDEQYF.